The sequence of this T cell receptor (beta chain) was determined in a study of molecular identifiers for immune sequencing clone quantification. Whole-study findings and limits: Highly expanded clone sizes could end up underestimated if a barcode were shared by identical TCR molecules.

There are many counts of this clonotype. Its antigen remains unknown. CD8+CD4-CCR7+CD45RA+ cells were sorted as naive CD8 T cells. V was trimmed by 2 bases and J by 5 bases, leaving 11 bases between them. Germline V gives CDR1 SEHNR, CDR2 FQNEAQ (reference sequence). The CDR3 extends over 14 amino acids. Preparation methods for the bulk TCR libraries were those previously described, with listed TCR primers. TCRdb itself ran the PCR reads through MiXCR, one entry per CDR3 protein. The sample carries about 89,000 distinct CDR3 sequences, over 15% recorded once. The sample comprised naive CD8+ T cells from blood, with Jurkat cell RNA spiked in. Subset specified: FACS-sorted CD8+CD4-CCR7+CD45RA+ naive T cells. V usage is TRBV7-9 and J usage is TRBJ2-3; D may be TRBD2 (6 bases). The clonotype comes from a human donor in good health. Some libraries in this study had Jurkat cell RNA spiked in. The CDR3 region has the DNA TGTGCCAGCAGCTTACGGGAGCCGGTAGATACGCAGTATTTT. Protein product: CASSLREPVDTQYF. The full variable domain, in which reference TRBV7-9 and TRBJ2-3 provide the parts outside the CDR3, is DTGVSQNPRHKITKRGQNVTFRCDPISEHNRLYWYRQTLGQGPEFLTYFQNEAQLEKSRLLSDRFSAERPKGSFSTLEIQRTEQGDSAMYLCASSLREPVDTQYFGPGTRLTVL.